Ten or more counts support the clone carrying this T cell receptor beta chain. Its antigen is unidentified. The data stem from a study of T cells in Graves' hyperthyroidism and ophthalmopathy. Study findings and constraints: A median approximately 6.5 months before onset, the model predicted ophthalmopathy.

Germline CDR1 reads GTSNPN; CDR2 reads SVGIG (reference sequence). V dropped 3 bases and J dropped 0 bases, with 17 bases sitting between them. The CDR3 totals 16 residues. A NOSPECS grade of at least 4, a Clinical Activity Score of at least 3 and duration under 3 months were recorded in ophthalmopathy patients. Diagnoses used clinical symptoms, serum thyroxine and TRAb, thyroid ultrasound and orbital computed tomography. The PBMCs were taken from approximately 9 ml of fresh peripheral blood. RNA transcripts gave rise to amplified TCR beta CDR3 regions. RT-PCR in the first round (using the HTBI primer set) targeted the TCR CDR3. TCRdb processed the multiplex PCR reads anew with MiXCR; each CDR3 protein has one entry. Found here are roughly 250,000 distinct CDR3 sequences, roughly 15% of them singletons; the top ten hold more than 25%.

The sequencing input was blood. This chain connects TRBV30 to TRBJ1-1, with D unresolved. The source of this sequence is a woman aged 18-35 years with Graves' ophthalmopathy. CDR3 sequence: CAWRPRGGSMNTEAFF. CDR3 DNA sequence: TGTGCCTGGAGGCCCCGGGGTGGTTCTATGAACACTGAAGCTTTCTTT.